What follows are 24 T cell receptor beta chains derived from one specimen sequenced in a study of blood T cell repertoires in COVID-19 (dated by TCRdb to the early 2020s). Library generation was performed with the immunoSEQ multiplex PCR assay. In TCRdb, the immuneACCESS table is reduced to in-frame sequences with V and J assigned. These tables do not hold every clone; where another copy was compared, an unresolved V gene accounts for under half, and the others remain unexplained. The sample table lists a few hundred thousand clones, about 85% of them with a count of one. Around 2.1% of the sample is taken by the ten largest. Specimen: peripheral blood. These receptors all come from a man between 18 and 35 years old with active or convalescent COVID-19.

The chain uses TRBV9 and TRBJ1-3; D perhaps matches TRBD1 (6 bases). This CDR3 contains 16 residues. V lost 4 bases to trimming and J lost 0 bases, with 14 bases between them. Germline assignment: CDR1 SGDLS and CDR2 YYNGEE. This CDR3 reads CASSPGTQSSGNTIYF. Here the CDR3 DNA reads TGTGCCAGCAGCCCTGGGACACAGAGCTCTGGAAACACCATATATTTT.

This clone was observed a single time. V and J are TRBV28 and TRBJ2-7; TRBD1 matches at 9 bases. The CDR3 sequence is 15 residues long. Trimming took 6 bases from V and 2 from J; bases not matched to a gene: 8. Germline loops: CDR1 MDHEN, CDR2 SYDVKM. The CDR3 protein is CASRPRQGGAYEQYF. The DNA for the CDR3 is TGTGCCAGCAGACCAAGACAGGGGGGGGCCTACGAGCAGTACTTC.

The chain links TRBV14 to TRBJ2-2; 7 nucleotides match TRBD2. After removal of 5 bases from V and 4 bases from J, the junction contained 10 bases not matched to a gene. Germline CDR1 and CDR2: SGHDN and FVKESK. The CDR3 is made up of 16 amino acids. This chain's CDR3 is CASSWSGGSSTGELFF. As DNA, the CDR3 is TGTGCCAGCAGCTGGTCGGGGGGATCAAGCACCGGGGAGCTGTTTTTT.

The chain carries TRBV6-5 and TRBJ2-1; D is unclear. V was shortened by 4 bases and J by 6 bases, with 10 bases between the two germline ends. Germline V gives CDR1 MNHEY, CDR2 SVGAGI. The CDR3 totals 13 residues. CDR3 in DNA: TGTGCCAGCAGTTTGGCAGGCCGCAATGAGCAGTTCTTC. Translation gives CASSLAGRNEQFF.

The rearrangement links TRBV2 to TRBJ2-3; possibly TRBD2 for D (6 bases). The germline gives CDR1 SNHLY, CDR2 FYNNEI. The V gene lost 4 bases and the J gene lost 0 bases, with 8 bases spanning the gap. CDR3 size: 14 residues. In DNA, the CDR3 is TGTGCCAGCAGTGGCGGGGCTAGCACAGATACGCAGTATTTT. It yields the protein CASSGGASTDTQYF.

This clone was seen once. The CDR3 DNA follows: TGTGCCAGCAGCTTTAGATTGCCCGGGGCGCAGTATTTT. This gives the protein CASSFRLPGAQYF. The chain links TRBV5-5 to TRBJ2-3; the D gene is possibly TRBD2 (5 bases). Trimming took 2 bases from V and 10 from J, leaving 14 bases between them. The CDR3 contains 13 residues. Per germline, CDR1 SGHKS and CDR2 YYEKEE (reference sequence). The entire variable domain, with the rest obtained from reference TRBV5-5 and TRBJ2-3, is as follows: DAGVTQSPTHLIKTRGQQVTLRCSPISGHKSVSWYQQVLGQGPQFIFQYYEKEERGRGNFPDRFSARQFPNYSSELNVNALLLGDSALYLCASSFRLPGAQYFGPGTRLTVL.

V gene TRBV5-5 combines with J gene TRBJ1-5; D unresolved. The V end was cut by 0 bases, the J end by 4 bases, with 5 bases between. Germline V gene sequence: CDR1 SGHKS, CDR2 YYEKEE (reference sequence). The CDR3 totals 13 residues. The CDR3 spells CASSLDMNQPQHF. Here the CDR3 DNA reads TGTGCCAGCAGCTTGGACATGAATCAGCCCCAGCATTTT. Variable domain in full (rest from reference TRBV5-5 and TRBJ1-5): DAGVTQSPTHLIKTRGQQVTLRCSPISGHKSVSWYQQVLGQGPQFIFQYYEKEERGRGNFPDRFSARQFPNYSSELNVNALLLGDSALYLCASSLDMNQPQHFGDGTRLSIL.

The CDR3 bases are TGTGCCAGCAGCCCTCGGGACAATCTGAATCAGCCCCAGCATTTT. Translating it yields CASSPRDNLNQPQHF. This chain uses TRBV5-5 with TRBJ1-5; a possible D gene is TRBD1 (6 bases). The CDR3 loop spans 15 amino acids. The V and J ends lost 4 bases and 4 bases respectively, with 15 bases between them. Germline loops: CDR1 SGHKS, CDR2 YYEKEE (reference sequence). Combining the CDR3 with reference TRBV5-5 and TRBJ1-5 gives the whole variable domain DAGVTQSPTHLIKTRGQQVTLRCSPISGHKSVSWYQQVLGQGPQFIFQYYEKEERGRGNFPDRFSARQFPNYSSELNVNALLLGDSALYLCASSPRDNLNQPQHFGDGTRLSIL.

The chain employs TRBV9 and TRBJ2-5, with 8 bases lining up with TRBD2. Germline V lookup: CDR1 SGDLS, CDR2 YYNGEE. J gave up 5 bases and V 3 bases, and 6 bases lay outside the gene matches. The CDR3 has 14 residues. The CDR3 reads CASSASGRRETQYF. CDR3 coding DNA: TGTGCCAGCAGCGCAAGCGGGAGACGTGAGACCCAGTACTTC. The complete variable domain, with remaining parts taken from reference TRBV9 and TRBJ2-5, reads DSGVTQTPKHLITATGQRVTLRCSPRSGDLSVYWYQQSLDQGLQFLIQYYNGEERAKGNILERFSAQQFPDLHSELNLSSLELGDSALYFCASSASGRRETQYFGPGTRLLVL.

This clone was counted once. The V call is TRBV7-2, the J call TRBJ2-2, with 8 bases matching TRBD2. The CDR3 totals 15 residues. V was clipped by 3 bases and J by 4 bases; unmatched bases: 4. Germline V CDR1 and CDR2: SGHTA, FQGNSA. The CDR3 sequence is CASSFGLAITGELFF. CDR3 DNA: TGTGCCAGCAGCTTTGGACTAGCCATCACCGGGGAGCTGTTTTTT.

The chain combines TRBV18 with TRBJ2-5, with D perhaps matching TRBD1 (5 bases). V was trimmed by 2 bases and J by 4 bases, leaving 23 bases between them. The germline V gene has CDR1 KGHSH and CDR2 LQKENI. The CDR3 runs 18 residues. The CDR3 here is CASSPSTGVVWGRETQYF. Here the CDR3 DNA reads TGTGCCAGCTCACCATCAACAGGCGTGGTTTGGGGTCGAGAGACCCAGTACTTC.

The genes are TRBV27 and TRBJ2-1, with 8 bases identical to TRBD2. The CDR3 consists of 13 residues. J gave up 8 bases and V 5 bases, and 5 bases lay outside the gene matches. From germline, CDR1 is MNHEY and CDR2 SMNVEV (reference sequence). DNA of the CDR3: TGTGCCAGCAGTGGGACTAGTGTTGATGAGCAGTTCTTC. It encodes CASSGTSVDEQFF.

This sequence joins TRBV7-3 and TRBJ2-1, with 11 positions matching TRBD2. J was trimmed by 6 bases and V by 5 bases; bases with no gene match: 12. The germline V gene has CDR1 SGHTA and CDR2 FQGTGA. There are 17 residues in the CDR3. The DNA for the CDR3 is TGTGCCAGCAGCATACCGGGGATTAGCGGGAGGGGCAATGAGCAGTTCTTC. It specifies CASSIPGISGRGNEQFF.

The chain recombines TRBV27 with TRBJ1-1, with 7 bases aligning to TRBD1. V was clipped by 4 bases and J by 4 bases; unmatched bases: 15. The CDR3 consists of 17 residues. Germline V gene data show CDR1 as MNHEY and CDR2 as SMNVEV (reference sequence). CDR3 sequence reads: CASSSTGLGWVGTEAFF. CDR3 nucleotides: TGTGCCAGCAGTTCGACAGGGTTGGGGTGGGTGGGCACTGAAGCTTTCTTT.

The CDR3 spells CASSDPGGSYEQYF. Here the CDR3 DNA reads TGCGCCAGCAGCGATCCGGGTGGTTCCTACGAGCAGTACTTC. The chain combines TRBV5-1 with TRBJ2-7, with no clear D. V was clipped by 4 bases and J by 1 base, with 12 bases between them. The germline V gene has CDR1 SGHRS and CDR2 YFSETQ. The CDR3 is 14 residues long.

The V and J genes are TRBV28 and TRBJ2-2; D is uncertain. The germline V gene encodes CDR1 MDHEN and CDR2 SYDVKM. The CDR3 totals 14 residues. V shed 6 bases and J shed 0 bases, with 8 bases lying between them. In DNA form, the CDR3 reads TGTGCCAGCAGCCCCGACTCGAACACCGGGGAGCTGTTTTTT. Its translation is CASSPDSNTGELFF.

The J gene is TRBJ2-3, the V gene TRBV7-9; a possible D gene is TRBD1 (6 bases). Germline-derived CDR1 and CDR2 are SEHNR and FQNEAQ (reference sequence). Trimming stripped 4 bases from V and 2 bases from J, with 13 bases between. This CDR3 is 15 amino acids long. The CDR3 protein is CASSSQGGYTDTQYF. As DNA, the CDR3 is TGTGCCAGCAGCTCACAGGGTGGTTACACAGATACGCAGTATTTT.

The chain links TRBV6-5 to TRBJ2-1; D perhaps matches TRBD2 (5 bases). Germline CDR1 is MNHEY and CDR2 is SVGAGI. Trimming left V 6 bases short and J 2 bases short, with 8 bases between. This CDR3 comprises 13 residues. The chain's CDR3 is CASRRDTYNEQFF. The CDR3 bases are TGTGCCAGCAGGAGGGATACCTACAATGAGCAGTTCTTC.

This chain links TRBV6-5 with TRBJ2-7, with D tentatively TRBD1 (5 bases). Between the trimmed V and J ends, which lost 4 bases and 1 base, there was a span of 11 bases. The CDR3 has 14 amino acids. Germline V gene lookup returns CDR1 MNHEY and CDR2 SVGAGI. Written as DNA, the CDR3 is TGTGCCAGCAGTTTACTGGACATTTCCTACGAGCAGTACTTC. Amino acid sequence: CASSLLDISYEQYF.

This clone was found many times. The chain uses TRBV2 and TRBJ2-7; possible D gene TRBD1, 6 bases. The CDR3 extends over 13 amino acids. The V gene's germline CDR1 is SNHLY and CDR2 FYNNEI. V gave up 7 bases and J gave up 4 bases, with 14 bases separating them. The CDR3 sequence: CASMDRQIYEQYF. The DNA of the CDR3 is TGTGCCAGCATGGACAGACAGATATACGAGCAGTACTTC.

The V gene is TRBV5-1, the J gene TRBJ2-1; 8 nucleotides agree with TRBD2. CDR3 length: 16 amino acids. CDR1 SGHRS and CDR2 YFSETQ come from the germline V gene. Trimming removed 3 bases from V and 6 bases from J; junction bases left unmatched: 11. This CDR3 is CASSWSVAGPLNEQFF. DNA for the CDR3: TGCGCCAGCAGCTGGTCGGTAGCGGGACCCCTCAATGAGCAGTTCTTC. The full variable domain, with the rest looked up from reference TRBV5-1 and TRBJ2-1, is KAGVTQTPRYLIKTRGQQVTLSCSPISGHRSVSWYQQTPGQGLQFLFEYFSETQRNKGNFPGRFSGRQFSNSRSEMNVSTLELGDSALYLCASSWSVAGPLNEQFFGPGTRLTVL.

This chain connects TRBV27 to TRBJ1-5, with 11 bases matching TRBD1. V trimming: 5 bases; J trimming: 7 bases; junction bases outside the gene matches: 7. Germline V gives CDR1 MNHEY, CDR2 SMNVEV (reference sequence). CDR3 length: 15 residues. The CDR3 reads CASSPQGQGVQPQHF. In nucleotides, the CDR3 is TGTGCCAGCAGTCCTCAGGGACAGGGGGTCCAGCCCCAGCATTTT.

The rearrangement links TRBV7-9 to TRBJ2-5; D gene unclear. V dropped 5 bases and J dropped 5 bases, with 9 bases sitting between them. The V gene's germline CDR1 is SEHNR and CDR2 FQNEAQ (reference sequence). The CDR3 covers 12 residues. DNA for the CDR3: TGTGCCAGCAGCCGTCTGGGCGAGACCCAGTACTTC. Translated: CASSRLGETQYF. Based on the CDR3 plus reference TRBV7-9 and TRBJ2-5, the full variable domain is DTGVSQNPRHKITKRGQNVTFRCDPISEHNRLYWYRQTLGQGPEFLTYFQNEAQLEKSRLLSDRFSAERPKGSFSTLEIQRTEQGDSAMYLCASSRLGETQYFGPGTRLLVL.

The chain combines TRBV5-1 with TRBJ1-1; tentative D call: TRBD1 (6 bases). This CDR3 is built from 16 residues. The germline gives CDR1 SGHRS, CDR2 YFSETQ. V lost 4 bases and J 1 base, leaving 17 bases between the germline ends. The DNA of the CDR3 is TGCGCCAGCAGCCCCGAGGCAGGGGCGCCGAACACTGAAGCTTTCTTT. Its translation is CASSPEAGAPNTEAFF.